This note documents a single T cell receptor beta chain sequence. Its cognate antigen is unknown. Method: immunoSEQ multiplex PCR; TCRdb's copy keeps in-frame clones and lacks some. The sample has hundreds of thousands of clones, about 90% seen once; the top ten hold 12%. The sample originates from a study of cytomegalovirus exposure and HLA in healthy donors. Study details: It was reported in a later analysis that the same platform had been used for the approximately 110 validation repertoires as for the approximately 700 first-cohort repertoires. The study, taken as a whole, reports: Confirmation was obtained in vitro that a few CMV-associated chains are specific for CMV antigens. High specificity and sensitivity for cytomegalovirus status were reported for the classifier.

The germline V and J ends were trimmed by 6 bases and 4 bases, with 27 bases remaining between them. This CDR3 comprises 17 residues. CDR1 GTSNPN and CDR2 SVGIG come from the germline V gene (reference sequence). Separation from the approximately 710-subject first cohort characterized the roughly 120-subject validation cohort, to which the donors belonged. Sequencing was done on a sample of PBMCs. The chain recombines TRBV30 with TRBJ1-2; no definite D call. This receptor was taken from a man in his late teens or twenties in good health and CMV-seropositive. The CDR3 DNA sequence: TGTGCCTGTAAGACCCCGTTCCCTCAGCTTCTCCTCTATGGCTACACCTTC. It encodes CACKTPFPQLLLYGYTF. Looking up the rest from reference TRBV30 and TRBJ1-2 gives the full variable domain: SQTIHQWPATLVQPVGSPLSLECTVEGTSNPNLYWYRQAAGRGLQLLFYSVGIGQISSEVPQNLSASRPQDRQFILSSKKLLLSDSGFYLCACKTPFPQLLLYGYTFGSGTRLTVV.